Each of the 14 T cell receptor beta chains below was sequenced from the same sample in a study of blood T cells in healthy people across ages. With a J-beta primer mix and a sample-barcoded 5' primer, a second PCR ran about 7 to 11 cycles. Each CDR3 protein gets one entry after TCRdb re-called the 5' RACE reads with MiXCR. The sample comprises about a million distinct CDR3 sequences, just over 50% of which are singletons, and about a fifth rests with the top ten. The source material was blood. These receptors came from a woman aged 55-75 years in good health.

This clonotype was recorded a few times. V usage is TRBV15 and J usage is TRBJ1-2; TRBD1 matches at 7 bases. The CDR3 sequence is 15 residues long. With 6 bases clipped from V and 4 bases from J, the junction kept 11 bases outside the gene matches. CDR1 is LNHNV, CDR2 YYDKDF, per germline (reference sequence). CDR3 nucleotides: TGTGCCACCAGGGCCACAGGGGCCTCCGGCTATGGCTACACCTTC. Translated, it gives CATRATGASGYGYTF. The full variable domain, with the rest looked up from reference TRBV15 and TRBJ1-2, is DAMVIQNPRYQVTQFGKPVTLSCSQTLNHNVMYWYQQKSSQAPKLLFHYYDKDFNNEADTPDNFQSRRPNTSFCFLDIRSPGLGDTAMYLCATRATGASGYGYTFGSGTRLTVV.

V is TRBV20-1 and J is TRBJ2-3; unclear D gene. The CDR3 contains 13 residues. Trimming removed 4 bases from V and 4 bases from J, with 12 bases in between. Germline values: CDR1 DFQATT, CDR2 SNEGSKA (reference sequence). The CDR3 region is CSANTIVADTQYF. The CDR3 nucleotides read TGCAGTGCTAACACTATAGTAGCAGATACGCAGTATTTT.

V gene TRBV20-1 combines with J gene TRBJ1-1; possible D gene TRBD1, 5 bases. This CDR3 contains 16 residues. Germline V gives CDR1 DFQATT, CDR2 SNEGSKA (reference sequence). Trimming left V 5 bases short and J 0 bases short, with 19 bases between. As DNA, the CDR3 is TGCAGTGCTCGGCCCACAGGTCTCATTATGAACACTGAAGCTTTCTTT. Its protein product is CSARPTGLIMNTEAFF.

The CDR3 sequence: CASSLWGSSEAFF. The CDR3, as DNA: TGTGCCAGCAGCCTATGGGGCAGCTCTGAAGCTTTCTTT. The rearrangement joins TRBV7-9 to TRBJ1-1, with TRBD1 as a possible D gene (5 bases). Per germline, CDR1 SEHNR and CDR2 FQNEAQ (reference sequence). The germline V and J ends were trimmed by 5 bases and 6 bases, with 13 bases remaining between them. This CDR3 comprises 13 residues.

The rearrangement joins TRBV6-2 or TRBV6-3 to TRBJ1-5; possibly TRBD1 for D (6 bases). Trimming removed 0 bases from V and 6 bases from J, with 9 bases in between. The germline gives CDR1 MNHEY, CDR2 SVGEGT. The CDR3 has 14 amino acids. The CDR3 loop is CASSYSSRGQPQHF. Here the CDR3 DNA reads TGTGCCAGCAGTTACTCGAGCAGGGGTCAGCCCCAGCATTTT.

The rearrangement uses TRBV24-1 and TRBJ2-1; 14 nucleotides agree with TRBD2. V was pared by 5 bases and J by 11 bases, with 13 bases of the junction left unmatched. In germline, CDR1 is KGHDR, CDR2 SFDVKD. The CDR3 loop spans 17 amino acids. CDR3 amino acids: CATSAGGTSGSQRKQFF. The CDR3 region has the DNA TGTGCCACCAGTGCCGGGGGGACTAGCGGGAGCCAGAGGAAGCAGTTCTTC.

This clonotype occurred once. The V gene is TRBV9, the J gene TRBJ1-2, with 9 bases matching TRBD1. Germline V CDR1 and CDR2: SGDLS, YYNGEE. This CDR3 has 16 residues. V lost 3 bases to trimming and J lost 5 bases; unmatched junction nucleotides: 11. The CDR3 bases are TGTGCCAGCAGCGCGAAGACAGGGGGTTTGTTTTATGGCTACACCTTC. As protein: CASSAKTGGLFYGYTF.

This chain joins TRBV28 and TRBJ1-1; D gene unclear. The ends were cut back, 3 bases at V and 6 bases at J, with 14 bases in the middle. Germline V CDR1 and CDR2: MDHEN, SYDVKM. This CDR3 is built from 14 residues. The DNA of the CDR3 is TGTGCCAGCAGTTTCTATCCTAAGCTCTCTGAAGCTTTCTTT. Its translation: CASSFYPKLSEAFF.

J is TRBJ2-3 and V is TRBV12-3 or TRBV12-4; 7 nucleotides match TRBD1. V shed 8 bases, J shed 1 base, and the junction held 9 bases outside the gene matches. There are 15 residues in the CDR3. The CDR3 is CASAPTGLRTDTQYF. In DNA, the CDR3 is TGTGCCAGCGCTCCGACAGGGCTCCGCACAGATACGCAGTATTTT.

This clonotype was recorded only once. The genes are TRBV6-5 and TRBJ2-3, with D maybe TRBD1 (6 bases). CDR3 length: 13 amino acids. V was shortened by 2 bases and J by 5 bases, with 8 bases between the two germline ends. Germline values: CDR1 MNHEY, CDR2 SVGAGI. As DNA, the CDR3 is TGTGCCAGCAGTTACAAGGGGGTAGATACGCAGTATTTT. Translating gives CASSYKGVDTQYF.

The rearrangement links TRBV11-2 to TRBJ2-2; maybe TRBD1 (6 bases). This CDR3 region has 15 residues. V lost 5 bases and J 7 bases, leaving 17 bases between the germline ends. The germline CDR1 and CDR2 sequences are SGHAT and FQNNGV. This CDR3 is CASSAIAGADGELFF. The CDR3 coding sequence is TGTGCCAGCAGCGCTATAGCAGGGGCCGACGGGGAGCTGTTTTTT. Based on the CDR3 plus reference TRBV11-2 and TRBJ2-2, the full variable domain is EAGVAQSPRYKIIEKRQSVAFWCNPISGHATLYWYQQILGQGPKLLIQFQNNGVVDDSQLPKDRFSAERLKGVDSTLKIQPAKLEDSAVYLCASSAIAGADGELFFGEGSRLTVL.

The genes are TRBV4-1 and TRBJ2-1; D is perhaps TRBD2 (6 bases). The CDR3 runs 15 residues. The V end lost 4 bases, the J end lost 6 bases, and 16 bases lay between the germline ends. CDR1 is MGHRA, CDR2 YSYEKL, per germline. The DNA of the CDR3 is TGCGCCAGCAGCCTAGGTAGCGGAGGTAGCAATGAGCAGTTCTTC. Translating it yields CASSLGSGGSNEQFF.

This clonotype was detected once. CDR3 nucleotides: TGTGCCAGCAGCCAAGCCGGGCCCCCCTACGAGCAGTACTTC. Its protein is CASSQAGPPYEQYF. V and J are TRBV3-1 and TRBJ2-7; D unclear. The CDR3 has 14 residues. The germline V gene encodes CDR1 LGHDT and CDR2 YNNKEL (reference sequence). V lost 1 base and J lost 2, with 9 bases in between.

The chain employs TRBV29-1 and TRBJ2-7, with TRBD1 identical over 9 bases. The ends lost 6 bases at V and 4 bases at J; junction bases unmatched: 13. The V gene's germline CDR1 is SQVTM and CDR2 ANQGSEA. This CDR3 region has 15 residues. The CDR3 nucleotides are TGCAGCGTCTCGGGCAGAGGGACAGGGACTTACGAGCAGTACTTC. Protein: CSVSGRGTGTYEQYF.